The clone carrying this TCR beta chain was recorded only once. This clone may be a read error of a much larger clone one base away. The data stem from a study of read filtering for tumor transcriptome and immune sequencing. Germline lookup yields CDR1 SNHLY and CDR2 FYNNEI. This CDR3 is built from 12 residues. The V gene lost 8 bases and the J gene lost 7 bases, with 14 bases spanning the gap. The library was built from about 400 ng RNA with molecular barcoded adaptors for alpha/delta and beta/gamma chains. TCRdb itself ran the reads through MiXCR, one entry per CDR3 protein. The sample lists 90,000 or so distinct CDR3 sequences; about a fifth were seen once.

This clonotype was sampled from a donor at least 40 years old with multiple myeloma. The chain combines TRBV2 with TRBJ1-1; D not resolved. Source material: a population of CD138-negative cells sorted from bone marrow. The CDR3 loop is CASGGGPLEAFF. For the CDR3, the DNA is TGTGCCAGCGGTGGAGGGCCTCTTGAAGCTTTCTTT.